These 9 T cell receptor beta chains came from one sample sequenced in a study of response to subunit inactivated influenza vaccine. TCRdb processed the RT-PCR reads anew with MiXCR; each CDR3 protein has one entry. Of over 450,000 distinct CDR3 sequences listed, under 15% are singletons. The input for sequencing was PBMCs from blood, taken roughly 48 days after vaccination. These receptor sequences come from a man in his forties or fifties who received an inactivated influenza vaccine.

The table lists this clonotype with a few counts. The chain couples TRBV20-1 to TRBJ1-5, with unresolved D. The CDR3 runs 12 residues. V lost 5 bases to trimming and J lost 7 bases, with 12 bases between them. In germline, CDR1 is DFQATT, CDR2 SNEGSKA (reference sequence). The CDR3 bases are TGCAGTGCTGGGAGGACCGAACAGCCCCAGCATTTT. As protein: CSAGRTEQPQHF.

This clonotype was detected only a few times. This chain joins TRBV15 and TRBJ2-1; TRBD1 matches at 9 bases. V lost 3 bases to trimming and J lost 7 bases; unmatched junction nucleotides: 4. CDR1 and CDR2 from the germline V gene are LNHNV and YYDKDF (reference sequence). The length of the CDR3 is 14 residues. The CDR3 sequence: CATSSRTGVNEQFF. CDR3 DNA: TGTGCCACCAGCAGTCGGACAGGGGTAAATGAGCAGTTCTTC.

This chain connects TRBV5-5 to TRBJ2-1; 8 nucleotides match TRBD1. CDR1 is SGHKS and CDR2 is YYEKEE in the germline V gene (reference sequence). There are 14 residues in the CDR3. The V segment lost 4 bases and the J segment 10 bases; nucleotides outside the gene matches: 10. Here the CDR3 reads CASSPGQGWSEQFF. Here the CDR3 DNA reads TGTGCCAGCAGCCCAGGACAGGGATGGAGCGAGCAGTTCTTC.

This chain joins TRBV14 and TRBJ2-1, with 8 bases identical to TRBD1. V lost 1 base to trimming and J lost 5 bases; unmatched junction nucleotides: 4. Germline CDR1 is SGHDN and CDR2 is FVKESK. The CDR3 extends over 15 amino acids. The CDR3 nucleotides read TGTGCCAGCAGCCAAGCTCAGGGGGCCCACAATGAGCAGTTCTTC. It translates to CASSQAQGAHNEQFF.

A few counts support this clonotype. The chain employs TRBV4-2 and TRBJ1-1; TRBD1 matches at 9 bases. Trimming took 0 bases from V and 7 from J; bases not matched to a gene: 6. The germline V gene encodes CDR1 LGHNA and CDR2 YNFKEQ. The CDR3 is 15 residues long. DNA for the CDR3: TGTGCCAGCAGCCAAGATGGGGACAGGGCGGATGAAGCTTTCTTT. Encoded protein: CASSQDGDRADEAFF.

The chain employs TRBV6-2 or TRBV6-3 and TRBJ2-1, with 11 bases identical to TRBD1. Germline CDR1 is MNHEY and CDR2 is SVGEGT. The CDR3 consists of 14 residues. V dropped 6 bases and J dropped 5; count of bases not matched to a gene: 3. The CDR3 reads CASSRDRGNNEQFF. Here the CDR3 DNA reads TGTGCCAGCAGCCGGGACAGGGGGAACAATGAGCAGTTCTTC.

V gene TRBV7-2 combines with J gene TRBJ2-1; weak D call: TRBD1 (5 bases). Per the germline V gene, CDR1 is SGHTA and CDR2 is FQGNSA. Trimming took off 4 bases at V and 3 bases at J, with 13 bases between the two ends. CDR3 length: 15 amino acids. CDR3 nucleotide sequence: TGTGCCAGCAGCTCAGGGTCTGGCGACTACAATGAGCAGTTCTTC. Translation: CASSSGSGDYNEQFF.

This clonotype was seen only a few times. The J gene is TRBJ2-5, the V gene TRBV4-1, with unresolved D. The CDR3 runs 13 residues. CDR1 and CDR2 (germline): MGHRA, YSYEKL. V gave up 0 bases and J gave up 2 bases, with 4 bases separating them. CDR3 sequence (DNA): TGCGCCAGCAGCCAAGACCAACAAGAGACCCAGTACTTC. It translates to CASSQDQQETQYF.

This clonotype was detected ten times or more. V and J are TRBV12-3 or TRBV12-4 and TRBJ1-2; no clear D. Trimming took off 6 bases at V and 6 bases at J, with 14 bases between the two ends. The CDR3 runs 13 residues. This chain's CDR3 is CASSRASGHGYTF. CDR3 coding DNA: TGTGCCAGCAGCCGTGCTTCGGGCCATGGCTACACCTTC.